This T cell receptor beta chain stems from a study of cytomegalovirus exposure and HLA in healthy donors. Study-level points and caveats: 15,000 to 20,000 TCR beta sequences were associated with HLA alleles at 0.05 false discovery rate in a later analysis.

The length of the CDR3 is 13 residues. Germline values: CDR1 SGHTA, CDR2 FQGTGA. V lost 2 bases and J lost 1, with 5 bases in between. Vbeta (60) and Jbeta (13) primers were used in the PCR. Generated by immunoSEQ multiplex PCR, the TCRdb table keeps only in-frame clones and is missing some. This table has about 190,000 clones, approximately 80% appearing once. This clone was found once. Antigen: not known. The TCR was taken from a man aged 40-49 years in good health and CMV-seropositive. The chain uses TRBV7-3 and TRBJ1-1; D is ambiguous. Input material: PBMCs. CDR3 protein: CASSLYRNTEAFF. As DNA, the CDR3 is TGTGCCAGCAGCTTATACAGGAACACTGAAGCTTTCTTT.